This entry lists 7 T cell receptor beta chains sequenced from one sample in a study of OX40 agonist ivuxolimab in advanced cancers. Profiled with immunoSEQ multiplex PCR; TCRdb holds only in-frame clones, not every one. This sample has about 26,000 clones, with about 90% found just once. The source was CD4+ or CD8+ T cells sorted from blood, collected in a trial of the OX40 agonist ivuxolimab. These receptor sequences come from an adult with an advanced solid tumor such as melanoma, head and neck, liver or kidney cancer.

The chain has TRBV20-1 and TRBJ2-3, with no clear D. Germline CDR1 reads DFQATT; CDR2 reads SNEGSKA (reference sequence). There are 10 residues in the CDR3. V dropped 4 bases and J dropped 5 bases, with 4 bases sitting between them. The CDR3 loop is CSAKLDTQYF. The CDR3 DNA reads as TGCAGTGCTAAGTTAGATACGCAGTATTTT.

V gene TRBV28 combines with J gene TRBJ2-7; TRBD1 aligns across 10 bases. The CDR3 contains 17 residues. V lost 3 bases to trimming and J lost 5 bases; unmatched junction nucleotides: 13. Germline V lookup: CDR1 MDHEN, CDR2 SYDVKM. DNA of the CDR3: TGTGCCAGCAGTTTCCCGAGACAGGGGGCATTGATCCACGAGCAGTACTTC. Translation: CASSFPRQGALIHEQYF.

The chain combines TRBV11-1 with TRBJ1-5; D perhaps matches TRBD1 (5 bases). This CDR3 has 14 amino acids. The V end was cut by 3 bases, the J end by 6 bases, with 12 bases between. The germline CDR1 and CDR2 sequences are SGHAT and FQDESV (reference sequence). CDR3 coding DNA: TGTGCCAGCAGCTTGGCCGGGGACGGTCAGCCCCAGCATTTT. Translating gives CASSLAGDGQPQHF.

The chain employs TRBV27 and TRBJ2-3; D remains unclear. V lost 0 bases and J 4 bases, leaving 14 bases between the germline ends. CDR1 and CDR2 (germline): MNHEY, SMNVEV (reference sequence). The CDR3 extends over 16 amino acids. CDR3 residues: CASSLSIDLPPDTQYF. DNA of the CDR3: TGTGCCAGCAGTTTATCGATAGACTTACCCCCAGATACGCAGTATTTT.

The chain has TRBV27 and TRBJ1-5; no clear D gene. Germline V gene data show CDR1 as MNHEY and CDR2 as SMNVEV (reference sequence). Trimming left V 1 base short and J 7 bases short, with 11 bases between. The CDR3 contains 14 residues. The CDR3, as DNA: TGTGCCAGCAGTTTATTGGGCAGTCACCAGCCCCAGCATTTT. Protein: CASSLLGSHQPQHF.

The V and J genes are TRBV5-1 and TRBJ2-7, with 11 bases lining up with TRBD2. Germline trimming cut 5 bases from V and 6 bases from J; bases unmatched to any gene: 4. This CDR3 has 13 residues. Germline V CDR1 and CDR2: SGHRS, YFSETQ. The CDR3, as DNA: TGCGCCAGCAGATTAGCGGGAGGGTCCGAGCAGTACTTC. Residues: CASRLAGGSEQYF.

The chain couples TRBV14 to TRBJ1-1; 11 nucleotides align to TRBD1. This CDR3 spans 15 amino acids. The V and J ends lost 4 bases and 0 bases, in that order; junction bases with no gene match: 1. Germline values: CDR1 SGHDN, CDR2 FVKESK. The CDR3 region is CASSPGQGVNTEAFF. The CDR3 DNA follows: TGTGCCAGCAGCCCGGGACAGGGGGTGAACACTGAAGCTTTCTTT. The entire variable domain, with the rest obtained from reference TRBV14 and TRBJ1-1, is as follows: EAGVTQFPSHSVIEKGQTVTLRCDPISGHDNLYWYRRVMGKEIKFLLHFVKESKQDESGMPNNRFLAERTGGTYSTLKVQPAELEDSGVYFCASSPGQGVNTEAFFGQGTRLTVV.